The TCR beta chain described here comes from a study of T-cell reconstitution after alpha-beta-depleted transplantation in children. Study observations and caveats: It was newly produced T cells that mostly accounted for T-cell counts and diversity one year after transplant.

CDR1 is MGHRA and CDR2 is YSYEKL in the germline V gene. V was pared by 6 bases and J by 2 bases, with 10 bases of the junction left unmatched. The CDR3 spans 16 residues. Preparation of the TCRbeta library used unique molecular identifiers. TCRdb analysed the PCR reads with MiXCR anew, one entry per CDR3 protein. Among 200,000 or so distinct CDR3 sequences listed, 6.3% were seen once. This clonotype was counted many times. Its specificity is unknown. This sequence was found in a girl under three years old with combined immunodeficiency, due to receive a stem cell transplant. Sequencing used PBMCs, obtained before TCRalphabeta/CD19-depleted stem cell transplant. The chain is built from TRBV4-1 and TRBJ2-7; 10 positions agree with TRBD1. The CDR3 loop reads CASRGIRDRGPYEQYF. The CDR3 DNA reads as TGCGCCAGCAGAGGGATCAGGGACAGGGGCCCCTACGAGCAGTACTTC.